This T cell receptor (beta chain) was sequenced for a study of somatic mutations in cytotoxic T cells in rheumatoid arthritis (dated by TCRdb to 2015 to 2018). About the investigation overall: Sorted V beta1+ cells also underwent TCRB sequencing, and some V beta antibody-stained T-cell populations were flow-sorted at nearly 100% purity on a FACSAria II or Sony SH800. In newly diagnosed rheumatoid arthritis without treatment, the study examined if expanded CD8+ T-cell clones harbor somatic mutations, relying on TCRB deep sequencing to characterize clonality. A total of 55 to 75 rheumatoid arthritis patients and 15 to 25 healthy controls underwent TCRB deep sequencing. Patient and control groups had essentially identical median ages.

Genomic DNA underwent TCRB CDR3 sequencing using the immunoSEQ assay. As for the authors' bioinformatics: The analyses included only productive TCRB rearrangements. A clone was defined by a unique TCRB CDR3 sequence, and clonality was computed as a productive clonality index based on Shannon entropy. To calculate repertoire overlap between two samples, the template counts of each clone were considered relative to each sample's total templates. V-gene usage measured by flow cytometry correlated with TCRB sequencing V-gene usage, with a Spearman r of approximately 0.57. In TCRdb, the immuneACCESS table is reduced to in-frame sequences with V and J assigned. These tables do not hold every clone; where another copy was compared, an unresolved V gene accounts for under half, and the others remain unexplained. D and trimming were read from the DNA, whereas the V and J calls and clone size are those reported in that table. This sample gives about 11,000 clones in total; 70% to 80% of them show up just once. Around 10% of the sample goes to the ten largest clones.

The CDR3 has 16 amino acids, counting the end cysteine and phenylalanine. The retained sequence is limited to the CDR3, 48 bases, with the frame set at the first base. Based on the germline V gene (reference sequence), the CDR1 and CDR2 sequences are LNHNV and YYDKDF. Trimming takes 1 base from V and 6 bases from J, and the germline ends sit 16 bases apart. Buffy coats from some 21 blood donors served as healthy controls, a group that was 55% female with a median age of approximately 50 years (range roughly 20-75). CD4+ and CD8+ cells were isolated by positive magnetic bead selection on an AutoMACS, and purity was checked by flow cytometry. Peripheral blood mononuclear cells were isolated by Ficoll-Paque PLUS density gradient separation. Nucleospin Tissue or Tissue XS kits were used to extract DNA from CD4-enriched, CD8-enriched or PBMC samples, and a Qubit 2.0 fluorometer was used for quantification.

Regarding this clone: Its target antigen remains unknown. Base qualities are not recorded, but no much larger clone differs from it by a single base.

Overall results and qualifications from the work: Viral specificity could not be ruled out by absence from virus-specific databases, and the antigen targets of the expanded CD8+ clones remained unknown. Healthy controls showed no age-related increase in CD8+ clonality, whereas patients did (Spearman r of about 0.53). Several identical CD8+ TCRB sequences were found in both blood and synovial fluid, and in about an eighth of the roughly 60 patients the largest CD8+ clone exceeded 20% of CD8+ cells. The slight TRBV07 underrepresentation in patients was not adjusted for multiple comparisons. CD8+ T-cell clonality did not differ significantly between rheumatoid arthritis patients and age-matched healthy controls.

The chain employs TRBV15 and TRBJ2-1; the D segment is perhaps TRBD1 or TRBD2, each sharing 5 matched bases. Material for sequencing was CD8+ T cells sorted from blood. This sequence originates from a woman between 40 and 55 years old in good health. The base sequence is TGTGCCACCAGCAGAGGGGCAGAGGGGTTTGGCAATGAGCAGTTCTTC. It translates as CATSRGAEGFGNEQFF.